The 5 T cell receptor beta chains below come from one sample, sequenced in a study of T cells in localized non-small cell lung cancer. Libraries were prepared by immunoSEQ multiplex PCR; TCRdb keeps only in-frame clonotypes and omits some of them. Here the sample spans approximately 40,000 clones, around 87% being singletons. The source material was peripheral blood, sampled before any cancer treatment. Every receptor here comes from a man aged 35 to 69 with stage I lung adenocarcinoma.

V usage is TRBV5-6 and J usage is TRBJ2-7; 8 nucleotides match TRBD2. This CDR3 is 15 amino acids long. In germline, CDR1 is SGHDT, CDR2 YYEEEE. The junction had 8 bases not matched to a gene; V was cut back by 4 bases and J by 2 bases. CDR3 DNA: TGTGCCAGCAGCGAAAATAGCGGGATCGCCTACGAGCAGTACTTC. It codes for CASSENSGIAYEQYF.

The J gene is TRBJ2-7, the V gene TRBV4-1, with 10 nucleotides matching TRBD1. CDR1 is MGHRA and CDR2 is YSYEKL in the germline V gene. This CDR3 spans 16 amino acids. The junction had 10 bases not matched to a gene; V was cut back by 3 bases and J by 5 bases. The CDR3 loop reads CASSQTPGQGSHEQYF. CDR3 sequence (DNA): TGCGCCAGCAGCCAGACACCGGGACAGGGGTCCCACGAGCAGTACTTC.

The rearrangement joins TRBV5-1 to TRBJ2-1; D is unclear. The CDR3 contains 13 residues. Germline assignment: CDR1 SGHRS and CDR2 YFSETQ. Trimming took 0 bases from V and 5 from J, leaving 6 bases between them. Written as DNA, the CDR3 is TGCGCCAGCAGCTTGGGGGCGAACAATGAGCAGTTCTTC. Its translation is CASSLGANNEQFF.

The V and J genes are TRBV14 and TRBJ2-7, with 12 bases fitting TRBD2. V shed 3 bases, J shed 2 bases, and the junction held 5 bases outside the gene matches. Germline loops: CDR1 SGHDN, CDR2 FVKESK. The CDR3 is 16 amino acids. Here the CDR3 reads CASSHVTSGSPYEQYF. The CDR3 nucleotides are TGTGCCAGCAGCCACGTGACTAGCGGGAGTCCCTACGAGCAGTACTTC.

This sequence joins TRBV18 and TRBJ1-3; possible D gene TRBD1, 6 bases. The germline gives CDR1 KGHSH, CDR2 LQKENI. The V gene lost 1 base and the J gene lost 0 bases, with 10 bases spanning the gap. There are 16 residues in the CDR3. The CDR3 is CASSPQNRDSGNTIYF. The CDR3 region has the DNA TGTGCCAGCTCACCACAAAACAGGGACTCTGGAAACACCATATATTTT.